This entry lists 30 T cell receptor beta chains sequenced from one sample in a study of regulatory T cells in long-lasting Graves disease. Building of the TCR beta libraries involved iRepertoire HTBI primers and Arm-PCR of CDR3 regions. Using its own MiXCR run on the multiplex PCR reads, TCRdb lists one record per CDR3 protein. In the table there are approximately 400,000 distinct CDR3 sequences, about 25% of which are singletons. Time point meaning: persistent/refractory GD, antithyroid drugs over 5 years with positive TRAb. The authors made the TCR library using RNA they extracted from PBMCs. Sequenced here: peripheral blood mononuclear cells (PBMCs), sampled when the disease was refractory, from a patient treated with antithyroid drugs. The receptor set was obtained from a female donor with Graves disease.

This clonotype was observed at least ten times. This chain uses TRBV5-8 with TRBJ1-1; D remains unclear. The CDR3 has 16 residues. Germline values: CDR1 SGHTS, CDR2 YDEGEE. The V end lost 0 bases, the J end lost 3 bases, and 15 bases lay between the germline ends. The CDR3 protein is CASSLAKREEDTEAFF. The CDR3 DNA is TGTGCCAGCAGCTTGGCTAAGCGAGAGGAGGACACTGAAGCTTTCTTT.

This chain connects TRBV30 to TRBJ1-2; a weak D match, TRBD1 (6 bases). CDR3 length: 13 residues. Trimming stripped 2 bases from V and 5 bases from J, with 12 bases between. Germline V gene data show CDR1 as GTSNPN and CDR2 as SVGIG (reference sequence). The CDR3 nucleotides read TGTGCCTGGAGTATCAGGGGAGGGTATGGCTACACCTTC. Its protein is CAWSIRGGYGYTF. Using reference TRBV30 and TRBJ1-2 for the parts outside the CDR3, the full variable domain is SQTIHQWPATLVQPVGSPLSLECTVEGTSNPNLYWYRQAAGRGLQLLFYSVGIGQISSEVPQNLSASRPQDRQFILSSKKLLLSDSGFYLCAWSIRGGYGYTFGSGTRLTVV.

This clonotype showed up many times. This rearrangement joins TRBV27 to TRBJ2-7, with D possibly being TRBD1 (5 bases). Germline V gives CDR1 MNHEY, CDR2 SMNVEV (reference sequence). CDR3 size: 13 residues. Trimming pared 5 bases from V and 3 bases from J, leaving 11 bases between. The CDR3, as DNA: TGTGCCAGCAGTATCAGGGAAGGCTACGAGCAGTACTTC. This sequence encodes CASSIREGYEQYF.

The chain joins TRBV11-2 to TRBJ2-7; D possibly corresponds to TRBD2 (6 bases). V was trimmed by 5 bases and J by 2 bases, leaving 34 bases between them. Looked up from germline, CDR1 is SGHAT and CDR2 is FQNNGV. The CDR3 has 21 amino acids. The CDR3 loop is CASSLSYYPPPFETGAYEQYF. The CDR3 bases are TGTGCCAGCAGCCTTAGCTACTATCCCCCTCCCTTTGAGACGGGGGCCTACGAGCAGTACTTC.

This chain connects TRBV27 to TRBJ2-5; TRBD2 matches 7 bases. The length of the CDR3 is 15 residues. V shed 6 bases, J shed 2 bases, and the junction held 9 bases outside the gene matches. Looked up from germline, CDR1 is MNHEY and CDR2 is SMNVEV (reference sequence). CDR3 sequence: CASSLGGAGQETQYF. The CDR3 DNA reads as TGTGCCAGCAGCCTAGGAGGAGCGGGGCAAGAGACCCAGTACTTC.

Many counts were recorded for this clonotype. The chain is built from TRBV6-1 and TRBJ1-5; D call uncertain. Germline assignment: CDR1 MNHNS and CDR2 SASEGT. V was trimmed by 8 bases and J by 0 bases, leaving 17 bases between them. This CDR3 spans 16 amino acids. The CDR3 loop reads CASANGPTVSNQPQHF. DNA of the CDR3: TGTGCCAGCGCCAATGGGCCGACCGTTAGCAATCAGCCCCAGCATTTT.

This clonotype was seen a handful of times. The CDR3 sequence: CASKTTGYTEAFF. The CDR3 nucleotides are TGTGCCAGCAAAACGACAGGGTACACTGAAGCTTTCTTT. The rearrangement links TRBV27 to TRBJ1-1; TRBD1 agrees at 7 bases. Germline CDR1 and CDR2: MNHEY and SMNVEV (reference sequence). The CDR3 is made up of 13 amino acids. J gave up 3 bases and V 7 bases, and 5 bases lay outside the gene matches.

The genes are TRBV2 and TRBJ2-3, with TRBD1 matching 8 bases. The germline CDR1 and CDR2 sequences are SNHLY and FYNNEI. There are 15 residues in the CDR3. V lost 1 base, J lost 5 bases, and 5 bases stayed unmatched. This CDR3 is CASSEEYRGKDTQYF. CDR3 nucleotides: TGTGCCAGCAGTGAAGAATACAGGGGGAAAGATACGCAGTATTTT.

Many counts were recorded for this clonotype. The V call is TRBV2, the J call TRBJ2-2; D is unclear. The germline V gene has CDR1 SNHLY and CDR2 FYNNEI. V was shortened by 8 bases and J by 4 bases, with 17 bases between the two germline ends. CDR3 length: 15 residues. CDR3: CASYLVPRGTGELFF. The DNA for the CDR3 is TGTGCCAGCTACTTGGTCCCTCGTGGCACCGGGGAGCTGTTTTTT.

This clonotype was recorded a few times. The rearrangement uses TRBV6-5 and TRBJ2-7, with TRBD2 as a possible D gene (5 bases). Germline CDR1 MNHEY, CDR2 SVGAGI. The V end lost 4 bases, the J end lost 5 bases, and 15 bases lay between the germline ends. This CDR3 has 14 amino acids. DNA of the CDR3: TGTGCCAGCAGTTCCCCAGCCGGACTGCACGAGCAGTACTTC. Its translation: CASSSPAGLHEQYF.

This clonotype has ten or more counts. Because the CDR3's place on the DNA is in doubt, the DNA is left out and the CDR3 is given as listed by TCRdb. The chain is built from TRBV27 and TRBJ2-5; the table's D call of TRBD2 was not tested on the DNA. A total of 16 residues make up the CDR3, ends included. The germline V gene has CDR1 MNHEY and CDR2 SMNVEV (reference sequence). CDR3 region: CASSSSGLAVQETQYF.

This clonotype was detected many times. The chain joins TRBV6-2 or TRBV6-3 to TRBJ1-1; D uncertain. The CDR3 loop spans 14 amino acids. V shed 2 bases and J shed 6 bases, with 13 bases lying between them. The V gene's germline CDR1 is MNHEY and CDR2 SVGEGT. DNA for the CDR3: TGTGCCAGCAGTTACCTATATTCGGGATCTGAAGCTTTCTTT. Its translation: CASSYLYSGSEAFF.

This clonotype was counted many times. The chain employs TRBV2 and TRBJ1-2, with D unresolved. The V and J ends lost 6 bases and 3 bases respectively, with 11 bases between them. Germline loops: CDR1 SNHLY, CDR2 FYNNEI. The CDR3 extends over 13 amino acids. The chain's CDR3 is CASRLREDYGYTF. The CDR3 region has the DNA TGTGCCAGCAGATTAAGAGAAGACTATGGCTACACCTTC.

The gene calls are TRBV19 and TRBJ1-2; the D gene is possibly TRBD1 (5 bases). CDR1 and CDR2 from the germline V gene are LNHDA and SQIVND (reference sequence). The CDR3 extends over 15 amino acids. The V end was cut by 0 bases, the J end by 3 bases, with 11 bases between. CDR3 coding DNA: TGTGCCAGTAGTATAGACCCGGGGCAGTACTATGGCTACACCTTC. It translates to CASSIDPGQYYGYTF.

The chain recombines TRBV3-1 with TRBJ2-5, with D tentatively TRBD2 (6 bases). This CDR3 is 15 amino acids long. CDR1 is LGHDT and CDR2 is YNNKEL in the germline V gene (reference sequence). The V gene lost 3 bases and the J gene lost 5 bases, with 16 bases spanning the gap. CDR3 in amino acids: CASSQAGPQWETQYF. CDR3 DNA: TGTGCCAGCAGCCAGGCGGGACCACAGTGGGAGACCCAGTACTTC.

This clonotype was detected many times. The V gene is TRBV7-8, the J gene TRBJ2-7, with D unclear. V lost 4 bases, J lost 5 bases, and 12 bases lay in between. Germline-derived CDR1 and CDR2 are SGHVS and FQNEAQ. The CDR3 covers 13 residues. This chain's CDR3 is CASSSMQSHEQYF. Written as DNA, the CDR3 is TGTGCCAGCAGCTCAATGCAGAGCCACGAGCAGTACTTC.

The sample holds a few counts of this clonotype. This sequence joins TRBV18 and TRBJ1-4; perhaps TRBD1 as D (6 bases). This CDR3 has 13 amino acids. The V gene's germline CDR1 is KGHSH and CDR2 LQKENI. V shed 3 bases and J shed 8 bases, with 10 bases lying between them. CDR3 nucleotides: TGTGCCAGCTCACCTCGGGGACACGAAAAACTGTTTTTT. Residues: CASSPRGHEKLFF.

About this clonotype itself: One end of the junction varies from germline; a read error may be responsible. The chain employs TRBV7-7 and TRBJ2-7, with D perhaps assigned TRBD1 or TRBD2 (5 bases each). The CDR3 contains 13 residues. From germline, CDR1 is SSHAT and CDR2 FNYEAQ (reference sequence). CDR3 bases: TGTGCTAGCAGCCCTCTGGGGGTCCACGAGCAGTACTTC. Translating gives CASSPLGVHEQYF.

A few counts support this clonotype. The chain has TRBV19 and TRBJ2-7, with 7 bases fitting TRBD1. CDR3 length equals 16 residues. Germline lookup yields CDR1 LNHDA and CDR2 SQIVND (reference sequence). The V segment lost 0 bases and the J segment 2 bases; nucleotides outside the gene matches: 7. As DNA, the CDR3 is TGTGCCAGTAGTATAGAACCCCGGGACAGTCCCTACGAGCAGTACTTC. Translated: CASSIEPRDSPYEQYF.

This clonotype was found many times. The chain joins TRBV29-1 to TRBJ2-7; D is undetermined. CDR1 and CDR2 (germline): SQVTM, ANQGSEA. V was cut by 8 bases and J by 3 bases, with 17 bases left in between. The CDR3 length is 13 residues. The CDR3 here is CSTLKGPGYEQYF. For the CDR3, the DNA is TGCAGCACCCTGAAAGGACCGGGCTACGAGCAGTACTTC.

This clonotype was seen more than once but under ten times. The chain has TRBV19 and TRBJ1-2; perhaps TRBD1 as D (5 bases). The germline CDR1 and CDR2 sequences are LNHDA and SQIVND (reference sequence). Trimming shortened V by 1 base and J by 0 bases, and 12 bases separated the two germline ends. CDR3 size: 16 residues. The CDR3 bases are TGTGCCAGTAGTATAGCACTAGGGGTAGCTAACTATGGCTACACCTTC. Protein product: CASSIALGVANYGYTF.

In this sample, this clonotype turned up a few times. This chain uses TRBV24-1 with TRBJ2-2, with D perhaps TRBD1 (6 bases). Trimming pared 1 base from V and 3 bases from J, leaving 8 bases between. Germline lookup yields CDR1 KGHDR and CDR2 SFDVKD. The CDR3 totals 15 residues. CDR3: CATSDLQGDTGELFF. CDR3 nucleotides: TGTGCCACCAGTGATTTACAGGGAGACACCGGGGAGCTGTTTTTT.

This clonotype was found a few times. V gene TRBV10-3 combines with J gene TRBJ1-2, with a possible D match to TRBD1 (5 bases). CDR3 length: 15 amino acids. CDR1 is ENHRY, CDR2 SYGVKD, per germline. Trimming removed 6 bases from V and 4 bases from J, with 18 bases in between. The CDR3 DNA reads as TGTGCCATCAGCATAGATCCGACAGTCTCCTATGGCTACACCTTC. Translating it yields CAISIDPTVSYGYTF.

The genes are TRBV12-3 or TRBV12-4 and TRBJ2-4, with D perhaps TRBD1 (8 bases). The CDR3 is made up of 14 amino acids. Trimming stripped 3 bases from V and 7 bases from J, with 13 bases between. Here the CDR3 reads CASSFVQGGNIQYF. The DNA of the CDR3 is TGTGCCAGCAGTTTCGTACAGGGGGGGAACATTCAGTACTTC.

Concerning this clonotype: An end of the junction does not agree with germline; a read error may underlie this. The chain links TRBV29-1 to TRBJ1-1; 12 bases line up with TRBD1. The CDR3 consists of 11 residues. The germline V gene encodes CDR1 SQVTM and CDR2 ANQGSEA. In nucleotides, the CDR3 is TGCAGCGTGACGTGGGACAGGGGGCCCGGTTTT. It yields the protein CSVTWDRGPGF.

This clonotype showed up many times. The chain has TRBV6-1 and TRBJ2-7, with 8 bases fitting TRBD1. This CDR3 spans 14 amino acids. V was clipped by 5 bases and J by 6 bases; unmatched bases: 9. The germline V gene encodes CDR1 MNHNS and CDR2 SASEGT. The CDR3 protein is CASSPLTGTGEQYF. In DNA form, the CDR3 reads TGTGCCAGCAGTCCGCTGACTGGGACAGGCGAGCAGTACTTC.

This clonotype was seen many times. V and J are TRBV27 and TRBJ1-5; no clear D gene. Trimming left V 0 bases short and J 7 bases short, with 7 bases between. Germline-derived CDR1 and CDR2 are MNHEY and SMNVEV (reference sequence). The CDR3 is made up of 13 amino acids. As DNA, the CDR3 is TGTGCCAGCAGTTTATCCGGCGGGCAGCCCCAGCATTTT. The encoded protein is CASSLSGGQPQHF.

This clonotype was seen a single time. This chain joins TRBV6-1 and TRBJ2-1; tentative D call: TRBD2 (5 bases). Per germline, CDR1 MNHNS and CDR2 SASEGT. Trimming took off 8 bases at V and 2 bases at J, with 13 bases between the two ends. The CDR3 is 14 residues long. The CDR3: CASSGMEAYNEQFF. The DNA for the CDR3 is TGTGCCAGCTCCGGGATGGAGGCCTACAATGAGCAGTTCTTC.

The rearrangement joins TRBV4-1 to TRBJ1-1; perhaps TRBD1 as D (5 bases). Deletions cut 4 bases from V and 5 bases from J, with 17 bases between. The CDR3 runs to 15 residues. Per the germline V gene, CDR1 is MGHRA and CDR2 is YSYEKL. The CDR3 loop is CASSRVGDRWTEAFF. The CDR3 region has the DNA TGCGCCAGCAGCCGTGTGGGGGACCGCTGGACTGAAGCTTTCTTT.

This clonotype has more than one count but fewer than ten. The V gene is TRBV27, the J gene TRBJ2-7; 9 positions agree with TRBD1. This CDR3 has 12 residues. Trimming removed 8 bases from V and 4 bases from J; junction bases left unmatched: 3. Germline-derived CDR1 and CDR2 are MNHEY and SMNVEV (reference sequence). CDR3 sequence: CASGTGRYEQYF. CDR3 nucleotide sequence: TGTGCCAGCGGGACAGGGAGGTACGAGCAGTACTTC.